The next 21 T cell receptor beta chains were all read from a single sample in a study of cytomegalovirus exposure and HLA in healthy donors. The PCR used 60 Vbeta and 13 Jbeta primers. Sequenced by immunoSEQ multiplex PCR; TCRdb stores in-frame clones only, minus some. Seen here are around 120,000 clones, around 82% observed once, and the top ten hold 11%. Sequenced input: PBMCs. The receptors here all came from a male donor in good health and CMV-seropositive.

The chain couples TRBV29-1 to TRBJ1-2, with unresolved D. CDR3 length: 12 amino acids. Germline V gives CDR1 SQVTM, CDR2 ANQGSEA. V shed 5 bases and J shed 3 bases, with 10 bases lying between them. The CDR3 nucleotides are TGCAGCGTTCAAAGAAGAGACTATGGCTACACCTTC. It codes for CSVQRRDYGYTF.

The rearrangement joins TRBV10-3 to TRBJ2-1, with TRBD2 matching 11 bases. J lost 5 bases, V lost 2 bases, and 8 bases had no gene match. The CDR3 is 17 amino acids. CDR1 and CDR2 from the germline V gene are ENHRY and SYGVKD. CDR3 protein: CAISEPKGLAGNNEQFF. CDR3 coding DNA: TGTGCCATCAGTGAGCCGAAAGGACTAGCGGGTAACAATGAGCAGTTCTTC.

This clone was seen once. The chain uses TRBV13 and TRBJ2-5; 8 positions agree with TRBD1. This CDR3 contains 13 residues. CDR1 PRHDT and CDR2 FYEKMQ come from the germline V gene (reference sequence). The ends lost 5 bases at V and 7 bases at J; junction bases unmatched: 6. The CDR3 region has the DNA TGTGCCAGCAGCACCGGACAGGGCGGGACCCAGTACTTC. This codes for CASSTGQGGTQYF. Full variable domain (missing parts from reference TRBV13 and TRBJ2-5): AAGVIQSPRHLIKEKRETATLKCYPIPRHDTVYWYQQGPGQDPQFLISFYEKMQSDKGSIPDRFSAQQFSDYHSELNMSSLELGDSALYFCASSTGQGGTQYFGPGTRLLVL.

The rearrangement joins TRBV7-2 to TRBJ2-7; 13 nucleotides line up with TRBD2. V trimming: 5 bases; J trimming: 3 bases; junction bases outside the gene matches: 10. Per the germline V gene, CDR1 is SGHTA and CDR2 is FQGNSA. The CDR3 contains 17 residues. CDR3 residues: CASSLRTSGSIFYEQYF. The CDR3 nucleotides read TGTGCCAGCAGCCTAAGGACTAGCGGGAGTATTTTCTACGAGCAGTACTTC.

The chain has TRBV27 and TRBJ2-7; 9 bases match TRBD1. The length of the CDR3 is 14 residues. Trimming cost V 4 bases and J 3 bases; bases outside gene matches: 4. CDR1 is MNHEY, CDR2 SMNVEV, per germline (reference sequence). The CDR3 reads CASSSGQGYYEQYF. The CDR3, as DNA: TGTGCCAGCAGTTCGGGACAGGGTTACTACGAGCAGTACTTC.

This chain links TRBV6-5 with TRBJ1-1; possible D gene TRBD1, 5 bases. V was pared by 0 bases and J by 1 base, with 9 bases between. Germline loops: CDR1 MNHEY, CDR2 SVGAGI. The CDR3 runs to 15 residues. CDR3 sequence: CASSYSIGGNTEAFF. CDR3 DNA: TGTGCCAGCAGTTACTCGATCGGGGGGAACACTGAAGCTTTCTTT.

V usage is TRBV19 and J usage is TRBJ2-2, with D possibly being TRBD2 (6 bases). Germline values: CDR1 LNHDA, CDR2 SQIVND (reference sequence). There are 15 residues in the CDR3. Between the trimmed V and J ends, which lost 3 bases and 1 base, there was a span of 9 bases. CDR3 in amino acids: CASSIGGMNTGELFF. CDR3 bases: TGTGCCAGTAGTATCGGAGGGATGAACACCGGGGAGCTGTTTTTT.

The V call is TRBV5-4, the J call TRBJ2-3; D may be TRBD2 (5 bases). The CDR3 is 17 residues long. The germline V gene has CDR1 SGHNT and CDR2 YYREEE (reference sequence). Trimming stripped 5 bases from V and 3 bases from J, with 22 bases between. The CDR3 DNA is TGTGCCAGCAGTCCCGACCCACTAGAACCCCCGACAGATACGCAGTATTTT. This encodes CASSPDPLEPPTDTQYF.

The chain has TRBV2 and TRBJ2-7, with D possibly being TRBD1 (6 bases). The V gene's germline CDR1 is SNHLY and CDR2 FYNNEI. V was shortened by 6 bases and J by 3 bases, with 9 bases between the two germline ends. The CDR3 loop spans 12 amino acids. DNA of the CDR3: TGTGCCAGCAGGGACAGAAACTACGAGCAGTACTTC. Translation gives CASRDRNYEQYF. The full variable domain, in which reference TRBV2 and TRBJ2-7 provide the parts outside the CDR3, is EPEVTQTPSHQVTQMGQEVILRCVPISNHLYFYWYRQILGQKVEFLVSFYNNEISEKSEIFDDQFSVERPDGSNFTLKIRSTKLEDSAMYFCASRDRNYEQYFGPGTRLTVT.

The chain is built from TRBV6-5 and TRBJ2-7; D may be TRBD1 (7 bases). This CDR3 contains 13 residues. Germline CDR1 MNHEY, CDR2 SVGAGI. Trimming pared 8 bases from V and 1 base from J, leaving 12 bases between. This CDR3 is CASQGGVSYEQYF. The CDR3 DNA is TGTGCCAGCCAGGGGGGAGTTTCCTACGAGCAGTACTTC.

The chain joins TRBV4-3 to TRBJ2-1; tentatively, D is TRBD2 (6 bases). In germline, CDR1 is LGHNA, CDR2 YSLEER. Trimming took off 3 bases at V and 1 base at J, with 10 bases between the two ends. CDR3 length equals 15 residues. CDR3 DNA: TGCGCCAGCAGCCAGGCGGGATTTTCCTACAATGAGCAGTTCTTC. Its protein product is CASSQAGFSYNEQFF.

The chain carries TRBV4-2 and TRBJ2-1; tentative D call: TRBD2 (6 bases). CDR1 is LGHNA and CDR2 is YNFKEQ in the germline V gene. The CDR3 is 14 amino acids. The germline V and J ends were trimmed by 0 bases and 11 bases, with 14 bases remaining between them. The CDR3 DNA reads as TGTGCCAGCAGCCAAGAAATAACTAGCTCGAAGCAGTTCTTC. Its translation: CASSQEITSSKQFF.

The V call is TRBV1, the J call TRBJ2-7; the table assigns TRBD2, which was not confirmed against the DNA. TRBV1 represents a pseudogene. This CDR3 spans 12 amino acids. The CDR3 loop reads CTTKTDSYEQYF. The CDR3 coding sequence is TGCACCACCAAGACTGATTCCTACGAGCAGTACTTC.

This clone came up a few times. J is TRBJ1-1 and V is TRBV4-3, with D perhaps TRBD1 (5 bases). V was cut by 1 base and J by 9 bases, with 15 bases left in between. This CDR3 is 14 amino acids long. Germline V gene sequence: CDR1 LGHNA, CDR2 YSLEER. CDR3 loop: CASSQVGTGFQAFF. As DNA, the CDR3 is TGCGCCAGCAGCCAAGTTGGCACAGGCTTCCAAGCTTTCTTT.

The genes are TRBV5-1 and TRBJ2-5; TRBD1 agrees at 9 bases. Unmatched junction bases numbered 9, after V lost 6 bases and J lost 3 bases. The CDR3 covers 15 residues. From germline, CDR1 is SGHRS and CDR2 YFSETQ. The CDR3 is CASTDRGSEEETQYF. DNA for the CDR3: TGCGCCAGCACAGACAGGGGGAGTGAGGAAGAGACCCAGTACTTC. The full variable domain, rest sourced from reference TRBV5-1 and TRBJ2-5, is KAGVTQTPRYLIKTRGQQVTLSCSPISGHRSVSWYQQTPGQGLQFLFEYFSETQRNKGNFPGRFSGRQFSNSRSEMNVSTLELGDSALYLCASTDRGSEEETQYFGPGTRLLVL.

The CDR3 region is CASSEAIGQGANEQFF. Written as DNA, the CDR3 is TGTGCCAGCAGTGAAGCGATAGGACAGGGGGCGAATGAGCAGTTCTTC. This sequence joins TRBV6-1 and TRBJ2-1; TRBD1 matches 11 bases. The CDR3 totals 16 residues. From germline, CDR1 is MNHNS and CDR2 SASEGT. V dropped 0 bases and J dropped 7; count of bases not matched to a gene: 5.

V and J are TRBV10-3 and TRBJ2-6; 7 bases line up with TRBD1. The CDR3 is 17 residues long. J gave up 0 bases and V 5 bases, and 7 bases lay outside the gene matches. Looked up from germline, CDR1 is ENHRY and CDR2 is SYGVKD. The CDR3 sequence is CAISRQGRDSGANVLTF. CDR3 DNA: TGTGCCATCAGTAGACAGGGAAGAGACTCTGGGGCCAACGTCCTGACTTTC.

The chain links TRBV28 to TRBJ2-7; 11 bases map to TRBD1. This CDR3 is 16 amino acids long. CDR1 MDHEN and CDR2 SYDVKM come from the germline V gene. J gave up 3 bases and V 5 bases, and 9 bases lay outside the gene matches. The CDR3 protein is CASSHWTGGGLYEQYF. The CDR3 coding sequence is TGTGCCAGCAGTCATTGGACAGGGGGCGGCCTCTACGAGCAGTACTTC.

The chain is built from TRBV7-8 and TRBJ2-2, with TRBD1 as a possible D gene (7 bases). The V gene lost 1 base and the J gene lost 7 bases, with 19 bases spanning the gap. From germline, CDR1 is SGHVS and CDR2 FQNEAQ. The CDR3 extends over 17 amino acids. This chain's CDR3 is CASSLVGGGGSSGELFF. The DNA for the CDR3 is TGTGCCAGCAGCTTAGTCGGAGGGGGCGGTTCGAGCGGGGAGCTGTTTTTT.

V is TRBV6-1 and J is TRBJ1-4, with 7 bases that match TRBD1. The V gene's germline CDR1 is MNHNS and CDR2 SASEGT. The junction had 10 bases not matched to a gene; V was cut back by 1 base and J by 5 bases. The CDR3 is 17 amino acids. CDR3: CASSEGALRGRNEKLFF. The CDR3 nucleotides read TGTGCCAGCAGTGAAGGCGCCCTCAGGGGGAGAAATGAAAAACTGTTTTTT.

V usage is TRBV27 and J usage is TRBJ2-7, with TRBD1 matching over 10 bases. This CDR3 has 14 residues. The J segment lost 4 bases and the V segment lost 6 bases, leaving 6 bases of the junction unmatched. Per germline, CDR1 MNHEY and CDR2 SMNVEV (reference sequence). The CDR3 sequence is CASRGGTGVYEQYF. Written as DNA, the CDR3 is TGTGCCAGCAGGGGCGGGACAGGGGTGTACGAGCAGTACTTC.